This entry lists 26 T cell receptor beta chains sequenced from one sample in a study of response to subunit inactivated influenza vaccine. In TCRdb, the RT-PCR reads were re-called with MiXCR into one record per CDR3 protein. The table shows approximately 500,000 distinct CDR3 sequences, with approximately 12% occurring only once. The sequences come from PBMCs from blood, collected more than 35 days after vaccination. Receptors originate from a man aged 45-65 years who received an inactivated influenza vaccine.

This rearrangement joins TRBV5-1 to TRBJ2-7; no clear D. Trimming took 0 bases from V and 1 from J, leaving 8 bases between them. This CDR3 contains 14 residues. The germline V gene has CDR1 SGHRS and CDR2 YFSETQ. CDR3 in amino acids: CASSLELDSYEQYF. As DNA, the CDR3 is TGCGCCAGCAGCTTGGAACTGGATTCCTACGAGCAGTACTTC.

This rearrangement joins TRBV27 to TRBJ1-5; 7 positions agree with TRBD1. With 3 bases clipped from V and 5 bases from J, the junction kept 7 bases outside the gene matches. CDR3 length: 15 amino acids. The germline V gene encodes CDR1 MNHEY and CDR2 SMNVEV (reference sequence). CDR3 amino acids: CASSFEGQGDQPQHF. Written as DNA, the CDR3 is TGTGCCAGCAGTTTTGAGGGGCAGGGGGATCAGCCCCAGCATTTT.

This clonotype was found a few times. The V gene is TRBV27, the J gene TRBJ1-4; 7 bases fit TRBD1. V shed 7 bases and J 5 bases; nucleotides not matched to a gene: 10. The germline V gene has CDR1 MNHEY and CDR2 SMNVEV (reference sequence). This CDR3 has 15 amino acids. Here the CDR3 DNA reads TGTGCCAGCACCAAAATGGGACAGATAAATGAAAAACTGTTTTTT. This gives the protein CASTKMGQINEKLFF.

The DNA of the CDR3 is TGTGCCAGCAGCTTAACAGGACGGCGGGGCAGGGTCTATGGCTACACCTTC. Translating it yields CASSLTGRRGRVYGYTF. The chain combines TRBV7-3 with TRBJ1-2; possible D gene TRBD1, 5 bases. With 0 bases removed from V and 4 bases from J, the gap between germline ends came to 18 bases. The CDR3 is 17 residues long. Germline lookup yields CDR1 SGHTA and CDR2 FQGTGA.

This clonotype was detected a few times. This chain connects TRBV11-2 to TRBJ2-1; 8 nucleotides line up with TRBD2. CDR3 length: 12 amino acids. The V gene's germline CDR1 is SGHAT and CDR2 FQNNGV. Trimming cost V 2 bases and J 15 bases; bases outside gene matches: 6. CDR3 protein: CASSLSGRIAFF. CDR3 DNA sequence: TGTGCCAGCAGCTTAAGCGGGAGAATTGCGTTCTTC.

CDR3 sequence reads: CASRLTVYTEAFF. The DNA for the CDR3 is TGCGCCAGCAGATTGACGGTCTACACTGAAGCTTTCTTT. The chain uses TRBV5-1 and TRBJ1-1; no reliable D call. V was shortened by 5 bases and J by 3 bases, with 11 bases between the two germline ends. Looked up from germline, CDR1 is SGHRS and CDR2 is YFSETQ. The CDR3 contains 13 residues.

This clonotype appeared many times. This chain links TRBV6-5 with TRBJ2-6, with D hard to call. The CDR3 has 16 residues. V lost 3 bases and J lost 4, with 13 bases in between. The V gene's germline CDR1 is MNHEY and CDR2 SVGAGI. In nucleotides, the CDR3 is TGTGCCAGCAGTTATTCCGTGTCAGTCGGGGCCAACGTCCTGACTTTC. It translates to CASSYSVSVGANVLTF.

The rearrangement uses TRBV5-1 and TRBJ2-5; D gene unclear. Trimming pared 4 bases from V and 5 bases from J, leaving 12 bases between. Germline V gives CDR1 SGHRS, CDR2 YFSETQ. The CDR3 is made up of 13 amino acids. CDR3 nucleotide sequence: TGCGCCAGCAGCCCCTACTGGCACGAGACCCAGTACTTC. This gives the protein CASSPYWHETQYF.

This clonotype was counted a few times. V and J are TRBV25-1 and TRBJ2-7; TRBD1 matches 8 bases. The trim removed 3 bases at V and 2 bases at J, leaving 6 bases unmatched. Looked up from germline, CDR1 is MGHDK and CDR2 is SYGVNS. The length of the CDR3 is 15 residues. CDR3 in amino acids: CASSDGTGTPYEQYF. In DNA, the CDR3 is TGTGCCAGCAGTGACGGGACAGGTACTCCCTACGAGCAGTACTTC.

About this clonotype: It may be a read error: a sequence one base away is much more abundant. The chain links TRBV7-2 to TRBJ1-1; D is ambiguous. Trimming took off 5 bases at V and 1 base at J, with 8 bases between the two ends. Germline CDR1 SGHTA, CDR2 FQGNSA. The length of the CDR3 is 13 residues. CDR3 in amino acids: CASSPPRNTEAFF. CDR3 coding DNA: TGTGCCAGCAGCCCCCCACGGAACACTGAAGCTTTCTTT.

This clonotype turned up a few times. The rearrangement joins TRBV20-1 to TRBJ2-7; 13 bases fit TRBD2. This CDR3 is 15 amino acids long. V dropped 0 bases and J dropped 5; count of bases not matched to a gene: 4. Per germline, CDR1 DFQATT and CDR2 SNEGSKA (reference sequence). CDR3 bases: TGCAGTGCTAGAGAGTCGACTAGCGGGAGGAACGAGCAGTACTTC. As protein: CSARESTSGRNEQYF.

The rearrangement links TRBV5-1 to TRBJ2-2; 13 bases align to TRBD2. Germline-derived CDR1 and CDR2 are SGHRS and YFSETQ. V lost 4 bases to trimming and J lost 6 bases; unmatched junction nucleotides: 6. This CDR3 region has 16 residues. The CDR3 protein is CASSQLAGGPPGELFF. Here the CDR3 DNA reads TGCGCCAGCAGCCAACTAGCGGGGGGGCCCCCCGGGGAGCTGTTTTTT. The full variable domain, rest sourced from reference TRBV5-1 and TRBJ2-2, is KAGVTQTPRYLIKTRGQQVTLSCSPISGHRSVSWYQQTPGQGLQFLFEYFSETQRNKGNFPGRFSGRQFSNSRSEMNVSTLELGDSALYLCASSQLAGGPPGELFFGEGSRLTVL.

This sequence joins TRBV12-3 or TRBV12-4 and TRBJ2-3; D may match TRBD1 or TRBD2 (6 bases each). CDR3 length equals 15 residues. Trimming left V 4 bases short and J 7 bases short, with 18 bases between. DNA for the CDR3: TGTGCCAGCAGTTCTATGACAGGAGGCGGGAATACGCAGTATTTT. It specifies CASSSMTGGGNTQYF.

This clonotype was observed at least ten times. The chain combines TRBV5-1 with TRBJ2-5; possible D gene TRBD2, 6 bases. Germline lookup yields CDR1 SGHRS and CDR2 YFSETQ. CDR3 size: 14 residues. The V end lost 2 bases, the J end lost 5 bases, and 13 bases lay between the germline ends. The CDR3 sequence is CASSLQRGGETQYF. The CDR3 nucleotides are TGCGCCAGCAGCTTACAGCGAGGAGGGGAGACCCAGTACTTC.

This clonotype was observed many times. V gene TRBV6-5 combines with J gene TRBJ2-2; D not resolved. The CDR3 totals 12 residues. V dropped 6 bases and J dropped 6 bases, with 8 bases sitting between them. The germline CDR1 and CDR2 sequences are MNHEY and SVGAGI. In DNA, the CDR3 is TGTGCCAGCAGCCGGAAGCCCGGGGAGCTGTTTTTT. This encodes CASSRKPGELFF.

The CDR3 sequence is CASSRRMGQLLAANVLTF. The CDR3 bases are TGCGCCAGCAGCAGAAGGATGGGACAGCTGCTTGCGGCCAACGTCCTGACTTTC. The rearrangement links TRBV4-3 to TRBJ2-6, with 7 bases identical to TRBD1. V lost 5 bases to trimming and J lost 6 bases; unmatched junction nucleotides: 16. From germline, CDR1 is LGHNA and CDR2 YSLEER. The length of the CDR3 is 18 residues.

This clonotype has ten or more counts. The chain combines TRBV12-3 or TRBV12-4 with TRBJ1-1; D not certain. This CDR3 has 12 residues. V was pared by 6 bases and J by 4 bases, with 9 bases between. CDR3 DNA: TGTGCCAGCAGCGACTTTGGCACTGAAGCTTTCTTT. Protein: CASSDFGTEAFF.

The chain employs TRBV6-5 and TRBJ1-2, with D uncertain. V lost 2 bases, J lost 5 bases, and 12 bases lay in between. Germline CDR1 is MNHEY and CDR2 is SVGAGI. The CDR3 is made up of 14 amino acids. The DNA for the CDR3 is TGTGCCAGCAGTTACGACACCCGTGGGTATGGCTACACCTTC. This codes for CASSYDTRGYGYTF.

There are a few counts of this clonotype. The rearrangement links TRBV6-1 to TRBJ1-5; 7 bases fit TRBD1. The V gene end was trimmed by 6 bases and the J gene end by 2 bases; junction bases not matched to a gene: 7. Germline values: CDR1 MNHNS, CDR2 SASEGT. The CDR3 totals 15 residues. CDR3 coding DNA: TGTGCCAGCAGCCCAGACAGGGCCCGCAATCAGCCCCAGCATTTT. Its translation: CASSPDRARNQPQHF.

This clonotype has only a few counts. This chain connects TRBV12-3 or TRBV12-4 to TRBJ2-4; the D gene is possibly TRBD2 (5 bases). This CDR3 spans 15 amino acids. V gave up 6 bases and J gave up 0 bases, with 12 bases separating them. CDR3 DNA sequence: TGTGCCAGCAGCTCCGGGATCCGAGCCAAAAACATTCAGTACTTC. Amino acids: CASSSGIRAKNIQYF.

This clonotype came up a few times. The chain uses TRBV19 and TRBJ1-1; D might be TRBD1 (5 bases). Deletions cut 7 bases from V and 0 bases from J, with 18 bases between. CDR1 LNHDA and CDR2 SQIVND come from the germline V gene (reference sequence). This CDR3 has 16 amino acids. CDR3 bases: TGTGCCAGTAAATGGGGGAGGGAGGCCGTGAACACTGAAGCTTTCTTT. Amino acid sequence: CASKWGREAVNTEAFF.

This CDR3 reads CASSPLAASTDTQYF. The CDR3 DNA is TGTGCCAGCAGCCCACTAGCGGCTAGCACAGATACGCAGTATTTT. The genes are TRBV11-2 and TRBJ2-3; 8 nucleotides align to TRBD2. This CDR3 has 15 residues. CDR1 is SGHAT, CDR2 FQNNGV, per germline. Unmatched junction bases numbered 4, after V lost 5 bases and J lost 0 bases. The complete variable domain, with remaining parts taken from reference TRBV11-2 and TRBJ2-3, reads EAGVAQSPRYKIIEKRQSVAFWCNPISGHATLYWYQQILGQGPKLLIQFQNNGVVDDSQLPKDRFSAERLKGVDSTLKIQPAKLEDSAVYLCASSPLAASTDTQYFGPGTRLTVL.

The chain couples TRBV2 to TRBJ2-1, with no clear D. The CDR3 sequence is 16 residues long. V shed 9 bases and J shed 0 bases, with 18 bases lying between them. Germline V lookup: CDR1 SNHLY, CDR2 FYNNEI. CDR3 nucleotide sequence: TGTGCCAGTTTGGGGTTACGGACCAGCTCCTACAATGAGCAGTTCTTC. Amino acid sequence: CASLGLRTSSYNEQFF.

This clonotype was detected a few times. The V gene is TRBV25-1, the J gene TRBJ2-5; 10 bases align to TRBD1. V was clipped by 6 bases and J by 5 bases; unmatched bases: 9. Germline V gene data show CDR1 as MGHDK and CDR2 as SYGVNS. The CDR3 covers 15 residues. CDR3: CASRDDRGRMETQYF. The CDR3 DNA follows: TGTGCCAGCAGAGACGACAGGGGGCGGATGGAGACCCAGTACTTC.

The V call is TRBV7-9, the J call TRBJ2-7, with D possibly matching TRBD2 (5 bases). The CDR3 contains 14 residues. Trimming left V 2 bases short and J 5 bases short, with 13 bases between. CDR1 SEHNR and CDR2 FQNEAQ come from the germline V gene (reference sequence). The CDR3, as DNA: TGTGCCAGCAGCTTAAGTGGGAGAATCGACGAGCAGTACTTC. Protein: CASSLSGRIDEQYF. The full variable domain, its missing parts supplied by reference TRBV7-9 and TRBJ2-7, is DTGVSQNPRHKITKRGQNVTFRCDPISEHNRLYWYRQTLGQGPEFLTYFQNEAQLEKSRLLSDRFSAERPKGSFSTLEIQRTEQGDSAMYLCASSLSGRIDEQYFGPGTRLTVT.

The V and J genes are TRBV20-1 and TRBJ2-7, with TRBD2 matching over 12 bases. CDR1 and CDR2 (germline): DFQATT, SNEGSKA (reference sequence). The CDR3 runs 14 residues. Germline trimming cut 1 base from V and 4 bases from J; bases unmatched to any gene: 2. This CDR3 reads CSARGLAGEYEQYF. The CDR3 DNA reads as TGCAGTGCTAGAGGACTAGCGGGAGAATACGAGCAGTACTTC.